This T cell receptor (beta chain) came from a study of siplizumab effects on memory and regulatory T cells (dated by TCRdb to between 2018 and 2021). About the full investigation: The study looked at the effect of siplizumab, an anti-CD2 antibody, on alloreactive T-cell subsets in allogeneic mixed lymphocyte reactions made from human PBMCs. Study-wide conclusions, independent of this receptor: In reactions with siplizumab, an average of about 69% of mappable alloreactive CD4+ clones were Treg-derived, compared with about 27% in control reactions. Greater diversity appeared to be present in unstimulated naive T cells than in memory T cells, and a substantial contribution to the alloresponse seemed to be made by naive cells. Sequences below about 10^-5 frequency were poorly captured, so only a minor fraction of alloreactive clones could be mapped to unstimulated subsets. The cumulative frequency of alloreactive sequences traceable to unstimulated CD4+ memory T cells was significantly reduced by siplizumab. About 75-97% of proliferating CD4+ or CD8+ clones could not be given a naive or memory phenotype. The suppressive function of proliferating Tregs from siplizumab cultures was not functionally confirmed.

To prepare the library, the immunoSEQ multiplex PCR assay was applied. About 10^5 TCR templates per sample were assayed by the deep sequencing platform. Genomic DNA extracted from sorted T cells was the material used for TCRbeta CDR3 sequencing. As for the original processing: The R programming language was used for clonal analysis of TCRbeta CDR3 data. Comparing unstimulated samples against CFSE-low samples taken after the reaction was how alloreactive CD4+ and CD8+ clones were defined. Regulatory or non-regulatory origin of alloreactive CD4+ clones was assigned by matching sequences to the sorted unstimulated Treg and non-Treg repertoires. Not all clones reach the TCRdb copy of this immuneACCESS table, which keeps in-frame sequences only. Checked studies attribute under half of the gap to unresolved V genes and leave the rest unexplained. V and J calls and clone size are copied from that table; D and trimming were computed from the DNA. The sample records approximately 100,000 clones, about 92% of which are singletons. The ten top clones hold around 0.75% of the sample.

The germline V gene (reference sequence) provides CDR1 SEHNR and CDR2 FQNEAQ. V sheds 5 bases and J sheds 3 bases, leaving 5 bases between their ends. From the cysteine up to the phenylalanine, the CDR3 has a length of 12 residues. The only DNA kept is the CDR3, 36 bases in frame from the first base. Sorted unstimulated T cells and proliferating T cells recovered from mixed lymphocyte reactions were subjected to TCRbeta CDR3 sequencing. Fresh whole blood from around 11 HLA-typed healthy donors was used to isolate PBMCs. Unstimulated CD4+ regulatory T cells were FACS-sorted to map the origin of alloreactive clones. This clone was observed a single time. No cognate antigen has been identified for it. There are no base qualities to consult, and no much larger clone falls within one base.

In this chain, TRBV7-9 is recombined with TRBJ2-1, with the D gene too uncertain to name. Sequenced sample: Tregs sorted from blood. This clonotype was obtained from a human donor in good health. CDR3 reads: CASSQSYNEQFF. In nucleotide form, the sequence is TGTGCCAGCAGCCAGAGCTACAATGAGCAGTTCTTC.